This T cell receptor beta chain is from a study of shared clonotypes between healthy human individuals. On the study more broadly: The composition of the donors was a couple of women and a few men aged 18 to 49.

The ends were cut back, 6 bases at V and 1 base at J, with 10 bases in the middle. CDR1 and CDR2 from the germline V gene are SEHNR and FQNEAQ (reference sequence). The CDR3 length is 14 residues. Clones were sequenced by immunoSEQ multiplex PCR, and TCRdb holds only the in-frame ones, with some missing. Counted here are roughly 2 million clones, approximately 94% occurring once; the ten biggest clones make up roughly 0.13%. The receptor comes from a man between 18 and 29 years old in good health. The V and J genes are TRBV7-9 and TRBJ2-4, with D possibly being TRBD1 (5 bases). Sequencing was carried out using naive CD4+ T cells sorted from blood. As to subset: CD45RA+ positively selected. The CDR3 here is CASSLTGAKNIQYF. The CDR3 nucleotides read TGTGCCAGCAGTCTTACAGGTGCCAAAAACATTCAGTACTTC.